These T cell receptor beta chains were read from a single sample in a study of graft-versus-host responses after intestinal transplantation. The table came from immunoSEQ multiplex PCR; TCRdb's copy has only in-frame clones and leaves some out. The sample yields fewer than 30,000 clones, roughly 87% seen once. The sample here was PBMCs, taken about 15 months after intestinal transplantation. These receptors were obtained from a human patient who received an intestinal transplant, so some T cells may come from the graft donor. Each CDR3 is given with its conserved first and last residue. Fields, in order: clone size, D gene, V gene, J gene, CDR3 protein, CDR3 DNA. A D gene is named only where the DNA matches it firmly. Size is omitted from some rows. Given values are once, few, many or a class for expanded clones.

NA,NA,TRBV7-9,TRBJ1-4,CASSLAGLADEKLFF,TGTGCCAGCAGCTTAGCAGGACTGGCTGATGAAAAACTGTTTTTT
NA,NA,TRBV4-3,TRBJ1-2,CASSQDFKGIYGYTF,TGCGCCAGCAGCCAAGATTTTAAAGGGATCTATGGCTACACCTTC
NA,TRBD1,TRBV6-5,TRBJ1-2,CASSYTRSTGVEGYTF,TGTGCCAGCAGTTACACAAGGTCGACAGGGGTCGAGGGCTACACCTTC
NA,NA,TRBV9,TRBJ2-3,CASSVGGNADTQYF,TGTGCCAGCAGCGTAGGAGGGAACGCAGATACGCAGTATTTT
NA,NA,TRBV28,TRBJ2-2,CASSLFRDPTGELFF,TGTGCCAGCAGTTTATTCCGGGACCCCACCGGGGAGCTGTTTTTT
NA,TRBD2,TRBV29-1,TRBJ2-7,CSVIGGPLAGNYEQYF,TGCAGCGTCATAGGGGGGCCACTAGCGGGAAACTACGAGCAGTACTTC
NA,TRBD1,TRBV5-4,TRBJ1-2,CASSLGQQGLSYGYTF,TGTGCCAGCAGCTTGGGTCAACAGGGGCTTTCCTATGGCTACACCTTC
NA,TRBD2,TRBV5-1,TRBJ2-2,CASKTSGTPNTGELFF,TGCGCCAGCAAGACTAGCGGGACACCGAACACCGGGGAGCTGTTTTTT
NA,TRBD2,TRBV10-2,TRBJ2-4,CASSETLYGTSGGRRAYF,TGCGCCAGCAGTGAAACTCTTTACGGGACTAGCGGTGGCCGGCGGGCGTACTTC
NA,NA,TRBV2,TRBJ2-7,CASSEIYEQYF,TGTGCCAGCAGTGAAATCTACGAGCAGTACTTC
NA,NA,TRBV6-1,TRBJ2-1,CASSGGLEQFF,TGTGCCAGCAGTGGGGGGTTGGAGCAGTTCTTC
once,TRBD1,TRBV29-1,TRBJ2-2,CSARTGVSAGELFF,TGCAGCGCCCGGACAGGGGTCAGCGCCGGGGAGCTGTTTTTT
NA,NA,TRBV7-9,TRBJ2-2,CASSPSRGGRNTGELFF,TGTGCCAGCAGCCCCTCTCGAGGAGGCAGAAACACCGGGGAGCTGTTTTTT
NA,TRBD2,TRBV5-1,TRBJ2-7,CASSLTSGLYEQYF,TGCGCCAGCAGCTTGACTAGCGGGCTCTACGAGCAGTACTTC
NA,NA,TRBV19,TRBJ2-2,CASSMSDTGELFF,TGTGCCAGTAGTATGTCGGACACCGGGGAGCTGTTTTTT